Presented here are 32 T cell receptor beta chains from one specimen sequenced in a study of T cell changes during pregnancy in multiple sclerosis. The assay was immunoSEQ multiplex PCR, and TCRdb's table has in-frame clones only and misses some. This sample yields under 50,000 clones, of which roughly 88% are seen a single time; 1.5% belongs to the top ten. The sequenced sample was peripheral blood, obtained in the first trimester of pregnancy. All receptors come from a female donor in good health, enrolled as a control in a pregnancy study.

The rearrangement links TRBV9 to TRBJ1-5, with a weak D call TRBD1 (5 bases). This CDR3 is built from 15 residues. Trimming shortened V by 0 bases and J by 1 base, and 8 bases separated the two germline ends. Germline V lookup: CDR1 SGDLS, CDR2 YYNGEE. The CDR3, as DNA: TGTGCCAGCAGCGTAGAAGGGGTAAGCAATCAGCCCCAGCATTTT. This codes for CASSVEGVSNQPQHF. Based on the CDR3 plus reference TRBV9 and TRBJ1-5, the full variable domain is DSGVTQTPKHLITATGQRVTLRCSPRSGDLSVYWYQQSLDQGLQFLIQYYNGEERAKGNILERFSAQQFPDLHSELNLSSLELGDSALYFCASSVEGVSNQPQHFGDGTRLSIL.

This clone was recorded once. The rearrangement links TRBV29-1 to TRBJ2-3, with 7 bases aligning to TRBD2. Losses at the gene ends were 8 bases for V and 6 bases for J; bases not matched to a gene: 2. CDR1 is SQVTM, CDR2 ANQGSEA, per germline. The CDR3 is 10 amino acids. The chain's CDR3 is CSPGGDTQYF. For the CDR3, the DNA is TGCAGCCCCGGGGGGGATACGCAGTATTTT.

The chain couples TRBV6-6 to TRBJ2-3, with 7 nucleotides matching TRBD1. Losses at the gene ends were 6 bases for V and 4 bases for J; bases not matched to a gene: 7. The CDR3 is made up of 14 amino acids. Looked up from germline, CDR1 is MNHNY and CDR2 is SVGAGI (reference sequence). The CDR3 reads CASSPDRAPDTQYF. The DNA of the CDR3 is TGTGCCAGCAGCCCTGACAGGGCCCCAGATACGCAGTATTTT.

The V and J genes are TRBV7-2 and TRBJ1-1; tentative D call: TRBD1 (6 bases). Germline V gives CDR1 SGHTA, CDR2 FQGNSA. The V end was cut by 2 bases, the J end by 7 bases, with 14 bases between. The CDR3 sequence is 14 residues long. CDR3 sequence reads: CASSLSGQGFEAFF. The CDR3 bases are TGTGCCAGCAGCTTAAGCGGCCAGGGGTTTGAAGCTTTCTTT.

This clone was recorded only once. This chain joins TRBV29-1 and TRBJ1-2; D ambiguous. V dropped 3 bases and J dropped 4 bases, with 6 bases sitting between them. The CDR3 contains 11 residues. CDR1 SQVTM and CDR2 ANQGSEA come from the germline V gene. CDR3 nucleotides: TGCAGCGTTGAGACATCCTATGGCTACACCTTC. Translation gives CSVETSYGYTF. Using reference TRBV29-1 and TRBJ1-2 for the parts outside the CDR3, the full variable domain is SAVISQKPSRDICQRGTSLTIQCQVDSQVTMMFWYRQQPGQSLTLIATANQGSEATYESGFVIDKFPISRPNLTFSTLTVSNMSPEDSSIYLCSVETSYGYTFGSGTRLTVV.

The V and J genes are TRBV6-5 and TRBJ1-3; 7 bases match TRBD1. With V trimmed by 6 bases and J by 0 bases, 2 bases remained unmatched. This CDR3 is 14 amino acids long. Germline-derived CDR1 and CDR2 are MNHEY and SVGAGI. The CDR3 is CASRDRASGNTIYF. The CDR3 region has the DNA TGTGCCAGCAGAGACAGGGCCTCTGGAAACACCATATATTTT.

The chain is built from TRBV7-3 and TRBJ2-3, with 7 bases that match TRBD2. The trim removed 8 bases at V and 0 bases at J, leaving 5 bases unmatched. In germline, CDR1 is SGHTA, CDR2 FQGTGA. There are 14 residues in the CDR3. This CDR3 reads CASAKAGSTDTQYF. The CDR3 coding sequence is TGTGCCAGCGCTAAAGCGGGGAGCACAGATACGCAGTATTTT.

This clone has only one observation. The chain carries TRBV28 and TRBJ2-1, with TRBD1 identical over 7 bases. V gave up 4 bases and J gave up 2 bases; unmatched junction bases: 5. The germline V gene encodes CDR1 MDHEN and CDR2 SYDVKM. CDR3 length: 15 amino acids. The CDR3 loop reads CASSSRGSPYNEQFF. For the CDR3, the DNA is TGTGCCAGCAGTTCCAGGGGGAGTCCCTACAATGAGCAGTTCTTC. Full variable domain (rest looked up from reference TRBV28 and TRBJ2-1): DVKVTQSSRYLVKRTGEKVFLECVQDMDHENMFWYRQDPGLGLRLIYFSYDVKMKEKGDIPEGYSVSREKKERFSLILESASTNQTSMYLCASSSRGSPYNEQFFGPGTRLTVL.

This CDR3 is CASSPGDRGYLNYGYTF. CDR3 DNA: TGTGCCAGCTCACCGGGGGACAGGGGTTACCTCAACTATGGCTACACCTTC. The chain carries TRBV18 and TRBJ1-2; 10 nucleotides line up with TRBD1. Looked up from germline, CDR1 is KGHSH and CDR2 is LQKENI. V was pared by 3 bases and J by 2 bases, with 9 bases of the junction left unmatched. The CDR3 totals 17 residues.

This chain uses TRBV19 with TRBJ2-3; TRBD2 matches at 14 bases. The germline gives CDR1 LNHDA, CDR2 SQIVND (reference sequence). Trimming cost V 4 bases and J 1 base; bases outside gene matches: 1. The CDR3 has 16 amino acids. Written as DNA, the CDR3 is TGTGCCAGTAGTACGGGACTAGCGGGGGGCACAGATACGCAGTATTTT. It translates to CASSTGLAGGTDTQYF.

The V and J genes are TRBV30 and TRBJ1-6; D gene unclear. The CDR3 is 19 amino acids. V lost 0 bases to trimming and J lost 0 bases, with 18 bases between them. CDR1 and CDR2 (germline): GTSNPN, SVGIG (reference sequence). In DNA form, the CDR3 reads TGTGCCTGGAGTGTACGTGAGCCCCCAATAAGCTCCTATAATTCACCCCTCCACTTT. Translation gives CAWSVREPPISSYNSPLHF.

The gene calls are TRBV4-3 and TRBJ2-7; 9 positions match TRBD1. From germline, CDR1 is LGHNA and CDR2 YSLEER. V was pared by 1 base and J by 1 base, with 2 bases of the junction left unmatched. This CDR3 contains 15 residues. The CDR3 DNA follows: TGCGCCAGCAGCCAAGGAGGGACAGGGTCCTACGAGCAGTACTTC. This gives the protein CASSQGGTGSYEQYF.

The V gene is TRBV7-9, the J gene TRBJ1-1; 8 nucleotides line up with TRBD1. This CDR3 contains 18 residues. V trimming: 4 bases; J trimming: 1 base; junction bases outside the gene matches: 14. Germline loops: CDR1 SEHNR, CDR2 FQNEAQ (reference sequence). This CDR3 is CASSSDPGTGDSNTEAFF. As DNA, the CDR3 is TGTGCCAGCAGCTCCGACCCAGGGACAGGCGACTCGAACACTGAAGCTTTCTTT.

The chain has TRBV13 and TRBJ2-4, with D possibly being TRBD2 (6 bases). Germline CDR1 is PRHDT and CDR2 is FYEKMQ (reference sequence). V lost 5 bases, J lost 6 bases, and 26 bases lay in between. The CDR3 runs to 18 residues. The CDR3 region has the DNA TGTGCCAGCAGCCTTACTGGGACGGGGGTTGTGATAGGAAACATTCAGTACTTC. Translated: CASSLTGTGVVIGNIQYF.

J is TRBJ2-3 and V is TRBV7-3, with D unresolved. This CDR3 is 15 amino acids long. Germline-derived CDR1 and CDR2 are SGHTA and FQGTGA. V lost 2 bases and J lost 4, with 13 bases in between. CDR3 nucleotides: TGTGCCAGCAGCTTACTAGGCAATGCGGCAGATACGCAGTATTTT. It yields the protein CASSLLGNAADTQYF.

The chain combines TRBV7-9 with TRBJ2-1; TRBD2 is a possible D gene (5 bases). The CDR3 length is 15 residues. V lost 5 bases and J lost 10, with 21 bases in between. The germline V gene encodes CDR1 SEHNR and CDR2 FQNEAQ (reference sequence). CDR3 sequence (DNA): TGTGCCAGCAGCCCCGGGGTCGGGGTAAGGTCCGAGCAGTTCTTC. As protein: CASSPGVGVRSEQFF.

The chain carries TRBV27 and TRBJ1-2, with D maybe TRBD1 (5 bases). This CDR3 is 15 amino acids long. Germline lookup yields CDR1 MNHEY and CDR2 SMNVEV (reference sequence). Trimming took off 6 bases at V and 6 bases at J, with 20 bases between the two ends. CDR3 region: CASSAFPGTGDGYTF. CDR3 bases: TGTGCCAGCAGCGCATTCCCCGGGACGGGAGATGGCTACACCTTC.

The rearrangement links TRBV19 to TRBJ2-7; 13 bases fit TRBD2. Unmatched junction bases numbered 4, after V lost 5 bases and J lost 3 bases. This CDR3 comprises 15 residues. Germline CDR1 LNHDA, CDR2 SQIVND (reference sequence). The CDR3 DNA sequence: TGTGCCAGTAGTGCCGGACTAGCGGGAGTCTACGAGCAGTACTTC. It translates to CASSAGLAGVYEQYF.

The rearrangement uses TRBV4-2 and TRBJ2-3, with TRBD1 matching over 12 bases. Per the germline V gene, CDR1 is LGHNA and CDR2 is YNFKEQ. The CDR3 length is 18 residues. J lost 0 bases, V lost 0 bases, and 4 bases had no gene match. In DNA, the CDR3 is TGTGCCAGCAGCCAAGAGGGACAGGGGGCGCAAAGCACAGATACGCAGTATTTT. This translates into CASSQEGQGAQSTDTQYF.

This clone showed up just once. J is TRBJ2-7 and V is TRBV4-3, with unresolved D. The CDR3 runs 15 residues. Germline V gene data show CDR1 as LGHNA and CDR2 as YSLEER. The V and J ends lost 4 bases and 3 bases respectively, with 16 bases between them. DNA for the CDR3: TGCGCCAGCAGCCCTTCGACCGAGACTTTCTACGAGCAGTACTTC. Its protein is CASSPSTETFYEQYF.

The rearrangement joins TRBV7-3 to TRBJ2-2, with 9 bases matching TRBD2. CDR1 is SGHTA, CDR2 FQGTGA, per germline. V was pared by 0 bases and J by 2 bases, with 10 bases of the junction left unmatched. This CDR3 comprises 19 residues. CDR3 in DNA: TGTGCCAGCAGCTTAACGATCCCCTCTAGCGGGGTCAACACCGGGGAGCTGTTTTTT. Amino acid sequence: CASSLTIPSSGVNTGELFF.

The chain links TRBV29-1 to TRBJ2-1; 11 bases match TRBD2. Per germline, CDR1 SQVTM and CDR2 ANQGSEA. The CDR3 has 15 amino acids. With V trimmed by 5 bases and J by 0 bases, 3 bases remained unmatched. CDR3 DNA sequence: TGCAGCGTTTCTACTAGCGGGAGCTCCTACAATGAGCAGTTCTTC. This gives the protein CSVSTSGSSYNEQFF.

The V gene is TRBV5-1, the J gene TRBJ2-3, with 7 bases lining up with TRBD2. Trimming cost V 1 base and J 1 base; bases outside gene matches: 3. The CDR3 extends over 15 amino acids. Germline CDR1 SGHRS, CDR2 YFSETQ. In nucleotides, the CDR3 is TGCGCCAGCAGCTTGATTGCGGGGGGCACAGATACGCAGTATTTT. It encodes CASSLIAGGTDTQYF.

This clone was detected only once. The chain has TRBV27 and TRBJ1-4; 7 positions match TRBD1. Trimming took 2 bases from V and 6 from J; bases not matched to a gene: 15. CDR1 and CDR2 (germline): MNHEY, SMNVEV (reference sequence). This CDR3 comprises 18 residues. The CDR3 region has the DNA TGTGCCAGCAGTTTAACCCCCCTAACAGGGGAAGTGGATGAAAAACTGTTTTTT. Encoded protein: CASSLTPLTGEVDEKLFF.

J is TRBJ2-3 and V is TRBV6-5, with TRBD2 as a possible D gene (6 bases). The germline V gene has CDR1 MNHEY and CDR2 SVGAGI. V lost 5 bases and J 10 bases, leaving 16 bases between the germline ends. The CDR3 totals 13 residues. The CDR3 reads CASSDPGGGPQYF. In nucleotides, the CDR3 is TGTGCCAGCAGTGACCCCGGTGGAGGGCCGCAGTATTTT.

The V and J genes are TRBV10-2 and TRBJ1-1, with D possibly TRBD1 on 6 matching bases. The CDR3 covers 11 residues. The V end was cut by 8 bases, the J end by 10 bases, with 14 bases between. The germline V gene encodes CDR1 WSHSY and CDR2 SAAADI. The chain's CDR3 is CASEGGGGAFF. The CDR3 region has the DNA TGCGCCAGCGAGGGGGGAGGGGGAGCTTTCTTT.

V usage is TRBV9 and J usage is TRBJ2-1; weak D call: TRBD2 (6 bases). Trimming cost V 4 bases and J 8 bases, with 16 bases left between them. This CDR3 comprises 14 residues. Germline V CDR1 and CDR2: SGDLS, YYNGEE. DNA of the CDR3: TGTGCCAGCAGCCGGGGGTTAAACGAGGATGAGCAGTTCTTC. It yields the protein CASSRGLNEDEQFF.

The CDR3 loop reads CATKGVEANTGELFF. In nucleotides, the CDR3 is TGTGCCACCAAAGGGGTCGAGGCGAACACCGGGGAGCTGTTTTTT. This chain connects TRBV27 to TRBJ2-2, with D perhaps TRBD1 (5 bases). The V end lost 10 bases, the J end lost 0 bases, and 15 bases lay between the germline ends. This CDR3 spans 15 amino acids. Germline V CDR1 and CDR2: MNHEY, SMNVEV (reference sequence).

The rearrangement uses TRBV15 and TRBJ1-6; D is unclear. There are 14 residues in the CDR3. V was clipped by 4 bases and J by 6 bases, with 10 bases between them. Germline loops: CDR1 LNHNV, CDR2 YYDKDF (reference sequence). CDR3 loop: CATSTDGGNSPLHF. The CDR3 coding sequence is TGTGCCACCAGCACTGACGGCGGTAATTCACCCCTCCACTTT.

The V and J genes are TRBV9 and TRBJ2-3; D unresolved. Per germline, CDR1 SGDLS and CDR2 YYNGEE. V lost 0 bases and J lost 5, with 10 bases in between. The CDR3 loop spans 14 amino acids. Here the CDR3 DNA reads TGTGCCAGCAGCGTAGCCCCCCACGGAGATACGCAGTATTTT. It is translated as CASSVAPHGDTQYF.

The gene calls are TRBV30 and TRBJ2-7; 7 bases match TRBD1. The CDR3 totals 15 residues. With 4 bases clipped from V and 0 bases from J, the junction kept 9 bases outside the gene matches. The germline V gene encodes CDR1 GTSNPN and CDR2 SVGIG (reference sequence). The CDR3 sequence is CAWKRQGFYSYEQYF. As DNA, the CDR3 is TGTGCCTGGAAAAGACAGGGCTTCTACTCCTACGAGCAGTACTTC. Using reference TRBV30 and TRBJ2-7 for the parts outside the CDR3, the full variable domain is SQTIHQWPATLVQPVGSPLSLECTVEGTSNPNLYWYRQAAGRGLQLLFYSVGIGQISSEVPQNLSASRPQDRQFILSSKKLLLSDSGFYLCAWKRQGFYSYEQYFGPGTRLTVT.

The gene calls are TRBV28 and TRBJ1-5; D remains unclear. Looked up from germline, CDR1 is MDHEN and CDR2 is SYDVKM. This CDR3 is 15 amino acids long. Trimming shortened V by 7 bases and J by 2 bases, and 15 bases separated the two germline ends. The chain's CDR3 is CASTAGLERNQPQHF. The CDR3 nucleotides read TGTGCCAGCACCGCTGGGCTTGAGCGCAATCAGCCCCAGCATTTT.